This T cell receptor (beta chain) is drawn from a study of T-cell reconstitution after alpha-beta-depleted transplantation in children (dated by TCRdb to 2015 to 2016). Some background on the complete study: T-cell immune reconstitution after TCRalphabeta/CD19-depleted allogeneic hematopoietic cell transplantation in children was quantitatively tracked in the study by means of TCR repertoire profiling. Results the study describes overall, beyond this receptor: In some patients, high TCRbeta diversity at day 60 was attributed to recipient T cells and intrathymic progenitors that had survived conditioning. Over the following months the frequencies of hyperexpanded clones went down, and after one year T-cell counts and TCRbeta diversity were mostly credited to newly produced T cells. About two months after transplant, the apparently early recovery of alphabetaT-cell counts reportedly depended on just several hundred clones that had expanded rapidly and came from non-depleted graft cells.

Sample treatment or condition, as interpreted from the label and publication: allogeneic hematopoietic cell transplantation with graft depleted of TCRalphabeta T cells and CD19 B cells. TCRalphabeta/CD19-depleted allogeneic hematopoietic cell grafts were given to the transplant recipients, all of whom were children. CDR1 and CDR2, looked up from the germline V gene, are KGHDR and SFDVKD. Reading from cysteine to phenylalanine, the CDR3 counts 18 amino acids. The CDR3 DNA has 54 bases and is translated from base 1. Clipping removes 2 bases from V and 4 bases from J, with 8 as the unmatched junction base count. This clonotype was observed many times. What this receptor recognizes is not known. Base qualities were left out, and no much larger clone turns up one base away. Library preparation was by PCR. The sequencer listed for this sample is Illumina HiSeq 2500. TCR libraries were prepared with molecular barcoding, using unique molecular identifiers to normalize TCRbeta repertoire quantification. TCRdb ran its own pipeline on the public reads, namely fastp trimming at Q25 and MiXCR clone calling, and kept in-frame beta chains. Each CDR3 protein appears once, grouped with its most common genes and DNA. This sample holds fewer than 750,000 distinct CDR3 sequences; 25% to 30% were observed only once. Around a third of the sample lies in the top ten.

The TCR comes from a boy less than two years old with Wiskott-Aldrich syndrome, due to receive a stem cell transplant. In this chain, TRBV24-1 is recombined with TRBJ2-1, with 12 middle bases fitting TRBD2. The material was PBMCs, obtained before TCRalphabeta/CD19-depleted stem cell transplant. The DNA reads as follows: TGTGCCACCAGTGATTCGCGACTAGCGGGAGCTGGATACAATGAGCAGTTCTTC. It is translated as CATSDSRLAGAGYNEQFF.